The subject of this entry is one TCR beta chain. Using immunoSEQ multiplex PCR, the repertoire was profiled, and TCRdb retains in-frame clones only, with some absent. The sample holds some 76,000 clones, 94% seen once. The CDR3 has 12 amino acids. CDR1 and CDR2 from the germline V gene are LNHDA and SQIVND (reference sequence). V was shortened by 8 bases and J by 0 bases, with 8 bases between the two germline ends. The data were obtained in a study of technical replicates of blood from a few donors. The receptor was isolated from a human donor in good health. The gene calls are TRBV19 and TRBJ2-7; unclear D gene. The sequenced sample was T cells isolated from PBMCs. This CDR3 is CASSGISYEQYF. The CDR3 DNA follows: TGTGCCAGTTCTGGCATCTCCTACGAGCAGTACTTC.